The present entry profiles one TCR beta chain with its context. Assay used: immunoSEQ multiplex PCR; TCRdb lists only in-frame clones, some missing. The table lists about 11,000 clones, about four fifths of them singletons. Time point here: week 3, after first cycle of checkpoint inhibitor. This sample is drawn from a study of blood T cell dynamics during melanoma immunotherapy. The ends were cut back, 0 bases at V and 1 base at J, with 6 bases in the middle. CDR3 length: 14 amino acids. The V gene's germline CDR1 is SGHNT and CDR2 YENEEA. The chain links TRBV11-3 to TRBJ1-1; D is possibly TRBD1 (5 bases). The sequence derives from a human donor with melanoma. Sequencing used blood, obtained from a patient treated with checkpoint blockade. This CDR3 is CASSLERGNTEAFF. The CDR3 DNA reads TGTGCCAGCAGCTTAGAAAGGGGGAACACTGAAGCTTTCTTT.